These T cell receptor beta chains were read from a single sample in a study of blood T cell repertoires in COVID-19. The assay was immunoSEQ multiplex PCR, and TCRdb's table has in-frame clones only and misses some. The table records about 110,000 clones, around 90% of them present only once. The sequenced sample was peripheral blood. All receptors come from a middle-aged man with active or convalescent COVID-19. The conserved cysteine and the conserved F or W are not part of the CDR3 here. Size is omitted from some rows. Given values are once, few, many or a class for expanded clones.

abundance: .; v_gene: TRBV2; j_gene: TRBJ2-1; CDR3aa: ASSPRTSGNEQF
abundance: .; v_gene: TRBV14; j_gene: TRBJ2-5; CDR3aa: ASSHKLPPLAGGPETQY
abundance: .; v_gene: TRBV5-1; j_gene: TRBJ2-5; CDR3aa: ASSPGGTQETQY
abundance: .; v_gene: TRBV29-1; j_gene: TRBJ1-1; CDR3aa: SVEPGGSAEAF
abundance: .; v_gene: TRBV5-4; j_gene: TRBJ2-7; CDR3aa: ASSLAGTGGHEQY
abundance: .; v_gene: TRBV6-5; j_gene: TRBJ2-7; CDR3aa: ASRGQGSYEQY
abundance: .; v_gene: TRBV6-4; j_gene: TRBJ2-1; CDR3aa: ASSRGTSGYNEQF
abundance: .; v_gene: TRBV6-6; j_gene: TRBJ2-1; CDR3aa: ASSRSTSGIVNEQF
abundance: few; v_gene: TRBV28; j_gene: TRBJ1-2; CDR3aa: ASSLGQFYGYT
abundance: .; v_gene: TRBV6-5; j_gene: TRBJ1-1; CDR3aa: ASSYSWGGNTEAF
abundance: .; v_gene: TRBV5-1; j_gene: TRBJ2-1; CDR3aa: ASSPTSGSYNEQF
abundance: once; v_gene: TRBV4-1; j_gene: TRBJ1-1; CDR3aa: ASSQALVTVVNQGGEAF
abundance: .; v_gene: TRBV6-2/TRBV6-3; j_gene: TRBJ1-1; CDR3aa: ASSTGTVNTEAF
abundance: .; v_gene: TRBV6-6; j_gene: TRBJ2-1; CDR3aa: ASSYGAGRDNEQF
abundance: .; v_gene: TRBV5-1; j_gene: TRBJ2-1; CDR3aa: ASSLGPSGRAGNEQF
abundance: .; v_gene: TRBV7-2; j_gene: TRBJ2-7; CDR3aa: ASSLVGGRTSYLYEQY
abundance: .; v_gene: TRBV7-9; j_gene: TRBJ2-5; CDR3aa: ASSPPTSGWGETQY
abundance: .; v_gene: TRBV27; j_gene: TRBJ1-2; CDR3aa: ASSSRGIDYGYT
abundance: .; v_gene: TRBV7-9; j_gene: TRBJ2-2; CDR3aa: AKGLAEAGELF
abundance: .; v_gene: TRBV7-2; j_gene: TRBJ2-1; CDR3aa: ASSWQSGGEQF
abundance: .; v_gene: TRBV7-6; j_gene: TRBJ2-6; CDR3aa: ASSPSQYSGANVLT
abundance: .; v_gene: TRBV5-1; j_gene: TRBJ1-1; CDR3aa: ASSLAQNTEAF
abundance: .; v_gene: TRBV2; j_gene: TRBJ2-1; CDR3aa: ASRWTGGIYEQF
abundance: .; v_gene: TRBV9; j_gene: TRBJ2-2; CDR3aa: ASSGTDTGELF
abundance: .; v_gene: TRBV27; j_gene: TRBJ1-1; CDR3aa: ASSYTGTNTEAF
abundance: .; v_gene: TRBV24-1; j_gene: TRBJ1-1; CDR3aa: ATSDPGQGATEAF
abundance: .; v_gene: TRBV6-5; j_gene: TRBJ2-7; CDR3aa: ASSYGTANYEQY
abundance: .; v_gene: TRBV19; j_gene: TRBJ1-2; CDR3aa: ASSRTATYGYT
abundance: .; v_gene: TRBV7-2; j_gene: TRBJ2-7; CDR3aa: ASSLMASGSAYEQY